The T cell receptor (beta chain) under discussion was sequenced for a study of regulatory T cells in long-lasting Graves disease. Arm-PCR of CDR3 regions with iRepertoire HTBI primers generated TCR beta libraries. TCRdb itself ran the multiplex PCR reads through MiXCR, one entry per CDR3 protein. The sample comprises approximately 350,000 distinct CDR3 sequences, roughly 10% of which are singletons, and approximately 17% rests with the top ten. The CDR3 runs to 15 residues. Germline lookup yields CDR1 SGHKS and CDR2 YYEKEE (reference sequence). V lost 0 bases and J lost 6, with 12 bases in between. This sample's time point: newly diagnosed GD, antithyroid drugs for less than 3 months. The TCR library was prepared using RNA isolated from PBMCs. This clonotype came up many times. These data were also filed under a second study, of T cells in Graves' hyperthyroidism and ophthalmopathy.

This chain joins TRBV5-5 and TRBJ2-2, with D uncertain. The receptor was isolated from a woman under 30 with Graves disease. The sample consisted of peripheral blood mononuclear cells (PBMCs), taken at new diagnosis, from a patient treated with antithyroid drugs. The CDR3 reads CASSLGVHFPGELFF. CDR3 DNA sequence: TGTGCCAGCAGCTTGGGTGTGCATTTCCCCGGGGAGCTGTTTTTT.